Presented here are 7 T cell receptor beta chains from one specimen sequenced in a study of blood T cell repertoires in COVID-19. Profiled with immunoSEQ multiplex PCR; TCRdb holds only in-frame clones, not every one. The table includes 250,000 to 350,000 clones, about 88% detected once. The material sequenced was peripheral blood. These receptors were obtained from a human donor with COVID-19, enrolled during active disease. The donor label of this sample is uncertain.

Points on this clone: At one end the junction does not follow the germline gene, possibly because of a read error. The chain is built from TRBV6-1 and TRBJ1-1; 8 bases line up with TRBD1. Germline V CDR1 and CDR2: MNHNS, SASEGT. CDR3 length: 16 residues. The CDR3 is CASREGQGLGNTEAFF. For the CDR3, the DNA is TGTGCCAGCAGGGAAGGACAGGGCCTGGGGAACACTGAAGCTTTCTTT.

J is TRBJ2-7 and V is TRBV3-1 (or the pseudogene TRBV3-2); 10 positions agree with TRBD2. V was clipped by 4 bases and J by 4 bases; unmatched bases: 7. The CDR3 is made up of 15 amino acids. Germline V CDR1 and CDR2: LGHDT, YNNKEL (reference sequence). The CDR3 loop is CASSLEIAGGYEQYF. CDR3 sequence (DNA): TGTGCCAGCAGCCTGGAGATAGCGGGAGGATACGAGCAGTACTTC.

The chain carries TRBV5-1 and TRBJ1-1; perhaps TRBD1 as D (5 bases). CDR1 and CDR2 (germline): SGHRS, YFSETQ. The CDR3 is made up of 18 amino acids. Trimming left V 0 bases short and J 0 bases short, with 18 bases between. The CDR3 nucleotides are TGCGCCAGCAGCTTGGGCTATTGGGGACTACATATGAACACTGAAGCTTTCTTT. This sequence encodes CASSLGYWGLHMNTEAFF.

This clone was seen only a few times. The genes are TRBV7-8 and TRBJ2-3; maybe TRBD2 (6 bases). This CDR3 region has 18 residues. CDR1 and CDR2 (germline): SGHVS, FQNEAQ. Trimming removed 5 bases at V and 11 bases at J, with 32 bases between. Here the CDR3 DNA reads TGTGCCAGCAGCCCCCCATTTGGGCGGGGCGCCTCGGGGAAAATGCAGTATTTT. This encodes CASSPPFGRGASGKMQYF. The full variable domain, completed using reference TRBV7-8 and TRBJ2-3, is GAGVSQSPRYKVAKRGQDVALRCDPISGHVSLFWYQQALGQGPEFLTYFQNEAQLDKSGLPSDRFFAERPEGSVSTLKIQRTQQEDSAVYLCASSPPFGRGASGKMQYFGPGTRLTVL.

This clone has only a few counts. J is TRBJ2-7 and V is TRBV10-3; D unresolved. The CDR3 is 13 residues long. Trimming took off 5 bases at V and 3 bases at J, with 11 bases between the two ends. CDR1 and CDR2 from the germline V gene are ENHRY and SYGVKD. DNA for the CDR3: TGTGCCATCAGTCCCTCGTCGGGCTACGAGCAGTACTTC. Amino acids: CAISPSSGYEQYF.

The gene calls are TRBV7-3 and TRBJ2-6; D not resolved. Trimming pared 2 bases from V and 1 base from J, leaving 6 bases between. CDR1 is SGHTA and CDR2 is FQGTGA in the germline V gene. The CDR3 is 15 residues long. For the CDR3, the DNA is TGTGCCAGCAGCTTAGGCCTTTCTGGGGCCAACGTCCTGACTTTC. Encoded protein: CASSLGLSGANVLTF.

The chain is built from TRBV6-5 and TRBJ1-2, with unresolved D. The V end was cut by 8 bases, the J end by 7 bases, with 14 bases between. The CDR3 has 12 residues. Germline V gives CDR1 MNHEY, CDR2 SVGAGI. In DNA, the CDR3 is TGTGCCAGCCGTCGGGGAAACACTGGCTACACCTTC. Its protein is CASRRGNTGYTF.